The next 25 T cell receptor beta chains were all read from a single sample in a study of T cell changes during pregnancy in multiple sclerosis. Method: immunoSEQ multiplex PCR; TCRdb's copy keeps in-frame clones and lacks some. This sample carries 40,000 or so clones, about 90% of them seen once, and the ten largest clones take 9% to 10%. Specimen: CD8+ T cells from peripheral blood mononuclear cells, collected in the first trimester of pregnancy. Receptors were obtained from a female donor with multiple sclerosis, enrolled in a pregnancy study.

J is TRBJ2-3 and V is TRBV10-3; 12 bases align to TRBD2. The ends lost 0 bases at V and 5 bases at J; junction bases unmatched: 6. The CDR3 consists of 17 residues. CDR1 ENHRY and CDR2 SYGVKD come from the germline V gene. The CDR3 is CAISESLTSGSGDTQYF. The CDR3 DNA sequence: TGTGCCATCAGTGAGTCGCTGACTAGCGGGAGTGGAGATACGCAGTATTTT.

This clone was picked up a small number of times. The chain uses TRBV19 and TRBJ1-1, with D unclear. The germline CDR1 and CDR2 sequences are LNHDA and SQIVND (reference sequence). The CDR3 is made up of 13 amino acids. V lost 3 bases to trimming and J lost 5 bases, with 10 bases between them. Here the CDR3 reads CASSISLETEAFF. The CDR3, as DNA: TGTGCCAGTAGTATCAGCCTGGAGACTGAAGCTTTCTTT.

The chain has TRBV7-7 and TRBJ2-3; 10 bases match TRBD2. Trimming took 4 bases from V and 3 from J; bases not matched to a gene: 13. Germline loops: CDR1 SSHAT, CDR2 FNYEAQ (reference sequence). The length of the CDR3 is 18 residues. CDR3 protein: CASSSNPIAGGLTDTQYF. CDR3 nucleotide sequence: TGTGCCAGCAGCTCCAACCCCATAGCGGGGGGATTAACAGATACGCAGTATTTT.

There are a few counts of this clone. The CDR3 loop reads CASSVSYGAFF. In DNA form, the CDR3 reads TGTGCCAGCAGTGTGTCCTACGGAGCTTTCTTT. V usage is TRBV25-1 and J usage is TRBJ1-1, with D unresolved. Germline CDR1 is MGHDK and CDR2 is SYGVNS. The CDR3 is 11 amino acids. The ends were cut back, 4 bases at V and 10 bases at J, with 10 bases in the middle.

This chain uses TRBV7-2 with TRBJ2-3; maybe TRBD1 (5 bases). V gave up 2 bases and J gave up 0 bases, with 9 bases separating them. The CDR3 has 15 residues. Per germline, CDR1 SGHTA and CDR2 FQGNSA. CDR3: CASSLSGISTDTQYF. CDR3 sequence (DNA): TGTGCCAGCAGCTTATCAGGGATTAGCACAGATACGCAGTATTTT.

This chain joins TRBV19 and TRBJ1-1; D perhaps matches TRBD1 (5 bases). Trimming removed 9 bases at V and 0 bases at J, with 29 bases between. Germline V gene lookup returns CDR1 LNHDA and CDR2 SQIVND (reference sequence). The CDR3 consists of 19 residues. The CDR3 loop is CASHGTVVTAPTLNTEAFF. The CDR3 DNA is TGTGCCAGCCACGGCACGGTTGTGACAGCGCCTACTCTGAACACTGAAGCTTTCTTT.

This chain joins TRBV6-1 and TRBJ2-2, with 9 positions matching TRBD1. Germline trimming cut 0 bases from V and 7 bases from J; bases unmatched to any gene: 9. Germline lookup yields CDR1 MNHNS and CDR2 SASEGT. CDR3 length: 17 amino acids. The CDR3 spells CASSEAFRTGDDGELFF. The CDR3 DNA sequence: TGTGCCAGCAGTGAAGCGTTCAGGACAGGGGATGACGGGGAGCTGTTTTTT.

This chain connects TRBV27 to TRBJ2-2; a possible D gene is TRBD1 (6 bases). Germline assignment: CDR1 MNHEY and CDR2 SMNVEV (reference sequence). This CDR3 spans 16 amino acids. Trimming removed 6 bases at V and 0 bases at J, with 14 bases between. The CDR3 loop is CASSKRQAANTGELFF. The CDR3 nucleotides read TGTGCCAGCAGCAAAAGACAGGCCGCGAACACCGGGGAGCTGTTTTTT.

The chain carries TRBV14 and TRBJ2-7; maybe TRBD1 (5 bases). V was clipped by 0 bases and J by 6 bases, with 18 bases between them. The CDR3 loop spans 16 amino acids. Germline CDR1 is SGHDN and CDR2 is FVKESK. The CDR3 nucleotides are TGTGCCAGCAGCCAAGAGAACCCCCGACAGTATGGCGAGCAGTACTTC. Translated: CASSQENPRQYGEQYF.

This clone was seen only a few times. The genes are TRBV19 and TRBJ1-5; 7 bases map to TRBD1. The germline V gene has CDR1 LNHDA and CDR2 SQIVND (reference sequence). The J segment lost 5 bases and the V segment lost 4 bases, leaving 11 bases of the junction unmatched. This CDR3 has 16 residues. The CDR3 loop is CASSTRTGYPDQPQHF. In DNA form, the CDR3 reads TGTGCCAGTAGTACCCGGACAGGCTACCCCGATCAGCCCCAGCATTTT.

The gene calls are TRBV19 and TRBJ1-5; D uncertain. The CDR3 is 17 amino acids. Trimming removed 3 bases at V and 0 bases at J, with 15 bases between. Germline assignment: CDR1 LNHDA and CDR2 SQIVND (reference sequence). In nucleotides, the CDR3 is TGTGCCAGTAGTATCCCCGGGTCCCTGTTTAGCAATCAGCCCCAGCATTTT. The encoded protein is CASSIPGSLFSNQPQHF. Drawing the rest from reference TRBV19 and TRBJ1-5, the complete variable domain is DGGITQSPKYLFRKEGQNVTLSCEQNLNHDAMYWYRQDPGQGLRLIYYSQIVNDFQKGDIAEGYSVSREKKESFPLTVTSAQKNPTAFYLCASSIPGSLFSNQPQHFGDGTRLSIL.

This chain links TRBV4-1 with TRBJ1-2; D perhaps matches TRBD1 (5 bases). With 4 bases removed from V and 0 bases from J, the gap between germline ends came to 15 bases. Germline V gives CDR1 MGHRA, CDR2 YSYEKL. The CDR3 totals 16 residues. The CDR3 DNA reads as TGCGCCAGCAGCCTCGGGGGGGGGTTCCCTAACTATGGCTACACCTTC. Protein: CASSLGGGFPNYGYTF.

This sequence joins TRBV27 and TRBJ1-2, with TRBD1 as a possible D gene (5 bases). The CDR3 totals 13 residues. The germline V gene encodes CDR1 MNHEY and CDR2 SMNVEV (reference sequence). Trimming shortened V by 3 bases and J by 4 bases, and 9 bases separated the two germline ends. The CDR3 DNA reads TGTGCCAGCAGTTTGGCAGGGCTCTATGGCTACACCTTC. Its translation: CASSLAGLYGYTF.

This sequence joins TRBV19 and TRBJ2-7, with a weak D call TRBD2 (5 bases). The germline V gene encodes CDR1 LNHDA and CDR2 SQIVND (reference sequence). The V and J ends lost 5 bases and 1 base respectively, with 15 bases between them. The CDR3 contains 15 residues. The CDR3 is CASSSITGRSYEQYF. DNA for the CDR3: TGTGCCAGTAGTTCCATCACGGGGAGATCCTACGAGCAGTACTTC. The full variable domain, in which reference TRBV19 and TRBJ2-7 provide the parts outside the CDR3, is DGGITQSPKYLFRKEGQNVTLSCEQNLNHDAMYWYRQDPGQGLRLIYYSQIVNDFQKGDIAEGYSVSREKKESFPLTVTSAQKNPTAFYLCASSSITGRSYEQYFGPGTRLTVT.

The gene calls are TRBV9 and TRBJ2-3, with TRBD2 as a possible D gene (5 bases). Deletions cut 2 bases from V and 4 bases from J, with 14 bases between. The CDR3 contains 15 residues. Germline CDR1 is SGDLS and CDR2 is YYNGEE. This CDR3 is CASSVSDSDPDTQYF. The CDR3 nucleotides are TGTGCCAGCAGCGTCTCGGACTCCGATCCAGATACGCAGTATTTT.

This rearrangement joins TRBV7-2 to TRBJ2-2; tentatively, D is TRBD1 (6 bases). V gave up 5 bases and J gave up 7 bases, with 17 bases separating them. The CDR3 totals 15 residues. In germline, CDR1 is SGHTA, CDR2 FQGNSA. In nucleotides, the CDR3 is TGTGCCAGCAGCCTATTACAGGGATTGAGCGGGGAGCTGTTTTTT. It translates to CASSLLQGLSGELFF. The variable domain in full, completed from reference TRBV7-2 and TRBJ2-2, reads GAGVSQSPSNKVTEKGKDVELRCDPISGHTALYWYRQSLGQGLEFLIYFQGNSAPDKSGLPSDRFSAERTGGSVSTLTIQRTQQEDSAVYLCASSLLQGLSGELFFGEGSRLTVL.

This clone appeared a few times. This rearrangement joins TRBV7-8 to TRBJ2-2; 10 bases align to TRBD2. Germline V gene lookup returns CDR1 SGHVS and CDR2 FQNEAQ. Trimming at V came to 4 bases and at J to 3 bases, leaving 8 bases not matched to a gene. The CDR3 is 17 amino acids. The CDR3 sequence: CASSSPSGRGHTGELFF. The DNA of the CDR3 is TGTGCCAGCAGCTCACCCAGCGGGAGGGGACACACCGGGGAGCTGTTTTTT.

The chain combines TRBV18 with TRBJ2-6; D remains ambiguous. CDR1 is KGHSH and CDR2 is LQKENI in the germline V gene. This CDR3 region has 13 residues. Trimming took off 8 bases at V and 0 bases at J, with 5 bases between the two ends. This CDR3 is CASLPSGANVLTF. The CDR3 DNA follows: TGTGCCAGCCTCCCCTCTGGGGCCAACGTCCTGACTTTC.

The chain is built from TRBV21-1 and TRBJ2-2; the D call TRBD1 from the table was never checked on the DNA. TRBV21-1 is assigned pseudogene status. This CDR3 comprises 15 residues. The CDR3 here is CASSKRQSNTGELFF. DNA of the CDR3: TGTGCCAGCAGCAAACGACAGAGTAACACCGGGGAGCTGTTTTTT.

This clone was recorded once. The chain recombines TRBV7-7 with TRBJ2-1; 7 bases are a match to TRBD2. Germline V gene sequence: CDR1 SSHAT, CDR2 FNYEAQ (reference sequence). The junction had 7 bases not matched to a gene; V was cut back by 6 bases and J by 5 bases. CDR3 length: 14 amino acids. DNA for the CDR3: TGTGCCAGCAGTCCAAGAGCGGGACACAATGAGCAGTTCTTC. Translated: CASSPRAGHNEQFF. Variable domain in full (rest from reference TRBV7-7 and TRBJ2-1): GAGVSQSPRYKVTKRGQDVTLRCDPISSHATLYWYQQALGQGPEFLTYFNYEAQPDKSGLPSDRFSAERPEGSISTLTIQRTEQRDSAMYRCASSPRAGHNEQFFGPGTRLTVL.

The V call is TRBV21-1, the J call TRBJ2-7; the table's TRBD1 call for D was not verified on the DNA. TRBV21-1 is annotated as a pseudogene. CDR3 length: 15 amino acids. CDR3 sequence (DNA): TGTGCCAGCAGCTTAAAAAGGCAGGGTCGAGGCGAGCAGTACTTC. It encodes CASSLKRQGRGEQYF.

V usage is TRBV6-6 and J usage is TRBJ2-2; D perhaps matches TRBD2 (6 bases). Germline V lookup: CDR1 MNHNY, CDR2 SVGAGI (reference sequence). The CDR3 has 13 amino acids. Trimming cost V 4 bases and J 4 bases, with 7 bases left between them. The CDR3 nucleotides are TGTGCCAGCAGTTCCGGGGGCACCGGGGAGCTGTTTTTT. Amino acids: CASSSGGTGELFF.

The V gene is TRBV6-1, the J gene TRBJ2-7, with a weak D call TRBD1 (6 bases). Looked up from germline, CDR1 is MNHNS and CDR2 is SASEGT. V was pared by 6 bases and J by 0 bases, with 15 bases between. This CDR3 is built from 15 residues. Here the CDR3 DNA reads TGTGCCAGCAGCTGGGACATCACGAGCTCCTACGAGCAGTACTTC. Encoded protein: CASSWDITSSYEQYF.

The CDR3 DNA follows: TGTGCCAGCAGCCGCGCTAACACCGGGGAGCTGTTTTTT. Protein: CASSRANTGELFF. This chain uses TRBV6-5 with TRBJ2-2; no clear D gene. CDR3 length: 13 amino acids. Germline-derived CDR1 and CDR2 are MNHEY and SVGAGI. V gave up 6 bases and J gave up 2 bases, with 7 bases separating them.

The V and J genes are TRBV5-4 and TRBJ2-5; a possible D gene is TRBD1 (5 bases). Germline V lookup: CDR1 SGHNT, CDR2 YYREEE (reference sequence). V shed 5 bases and J shed 1 base, with 12 bases lying between them. The CDR3 is 14 amino acids. The CDR3 DNA sequence: TGTGCCAGCAGGCTAGAAGGGGTCCAAGAGACCCAGTACTTC. Translation: CASRLEGVQETQYF.